Listed below are T cell receptor beta chains from one sample, sequenced in a study of T cell responses to AZD1222 COVID-19 vaccine. Libraries were prepared by immunoSEQ multiplex PCR; TCRdb keeps only in-frame clonotypes and omits some of them. The table shows 110,000 to 150,000 clones, with 75% to 90% occurring only once. The input for sequencing was peripheral blood, taken on day 0 of AZD1222 vaccination. These receptors all come from an adult in good health. Both conserved end residues are part of each CDR3. The order of the fields is clone size, J gene, D gene, V gene, CDR3 DNA, CDR3 protein. A D gene is named only where the DNA matches it firmly. Clone size appears in some rows only: once, few, many, or a class for an expanded clone.

NA,TRBJ1-2,NA,TRBV5-1,TGCGCCAGCAGCTTGGCTCACAGCCGTTCCGACTATGGCTACACCTTC,CASSLAHSRSDYGYTF
NA,TRBJ2-2,NA,TRBV11-2,TGTGCCAGCAGCCCCATAGCGGACGCCGGGGAGCTGTTTTTT,CASSPIADAGELFF
NA,TRBJ1-2,TRBD1,TRBV30,TGTGCCTGGAGTCCTCCTCAGGGGGCAGGATCCTATGGCTACACCTTC,CAWSPPQGAGSYGYTF
NA,TRBJ1-1,NA,TRBV2,TGTGCCAGCAGCGGCAGGGGCATGAACACTGAAGCTTTCTTT,CASSGRGMNTEAFF
NA,TRBJ2-7,NA,TRBV7-2,TGTGCCAGCAGCGACCGCGGGGGCCCCTCCGAGCAGTACTTC,CASSDRGGPSEQYF
NA,TRBJ2-7,NA,TRBV5-1,TGCGCCAGCCGGGGTTCGGAGGGCCACGAGCAGTACTTC,CASRGSEGHEQYF
NA,TRBJ2-1,TRBD2,TRBV7-9,TGTGCCAGCAGCCTAGGTAGCGGGAGAAGGGATGAGCAGTTCTTC,CASSLGSGRRDEQFF
once,TRBJ2-2,TRBD1,TRBV6-4,TGTGCCAGCAGCCCCGTCCGGCGGACAGGGGGCACCGGGGAGCTGTTTTTT,CASSPVRRTGGTGELFF
NA,TRBJ2-1,NA,TRBV3-1/TRBV3-2,TGTGCCAGCAGCCCCACACTAGAAGGTGAGCAGTTCTTC,CASSPTLEGEQFF
NA,TRBJ1-1,NA,TRBV30,TGTGCCTGGAACCGGTTGTACGGGGACACTGAAGCTTTCTTT,CAWNRLYGDTEAFF
NA,TRBJ1-1,NA,TRBV19,TGTGCCAGTAGTAGTCCCGCGGGGAGGCACACTGAAGCTTTCTTT,CASSSPAGRHTEAFF
NA,TRBJ1-3,NA,TRBV6-5,TGTGCCAGCAGTTTGAACTTCTTCTCTGGAAACACCATATATTTT,CASSLNFFSGNTIYF
NA,TRBJ2-1,TRBD2,TRBV28,TGTGCCAGCAGCCTAGCGGGAAGAGCGAATGAGCAGTTCTTC,CASSLAGRANEQFF
NA,TRBJ2-1,TRBD2,TRBV27,TGTGCCAGCAGTTCGGGACTAGCGGGGGCCCGACTTTACAATGAGCAGTTCTTC,CASSSGLAGARLYNEQFF
NA,TRBJ1-5,NA,TRBV5-1,TGCGCCAGCAGCTTAGGGGGGGCCAATCAGCCCCAGCATTTT,CASSLGGANQPQHF
NA,TRBJ1-5,TRBD1,TRBV27,TGTGCCAGCAGTCCGACAGGGGAACTTCAGCCCCAGCATTTT,CASSPTGELQPQHF
NA,TRBJ2-1,TRBD2,TRBV5-4,TGTGCCAGCAGGAGCGGGGGGTACAATGAGCAGTTCTTC,CASRSGGYNEQFF
NA,TRBJ1-6,TRBD1,TRBV7-8,TGTGCCAGCAGCTCGTTGGACAGGGATAATTCACCCCTCCACTTT,CASSSLDRDNSPLHF
NA,TRBJ1-5,NA,TRBV15,TGTGCCACCAGCAGAGAAGCCCCCAGGGGTGGGAATCAGCCCCAGCATTTT,CATSREAPRGGNQPQHF
few,TRBJ1-5,NA,TRBV7-9,TGTGCCAGCAGCTTAGCGTCTGGATTTAGCAATCAGCCCCAGCATTTT,CASSLASGFSNQPQHF
NA,TRBJ2-5,NA,TRBV7-9,TGTGCCAGCAGCGTCTACCCGGAGACCCAGTACTTC,CASSVYPETQYF
NA,TRBJ1-1,TRBD1,TRBV7-6,TGTGCCAGCAGCTCCCGACAGGGCGTTAACACTGAAGCTTTCTTT,CASSSRQGVNTEAFF
NA,TRBJ2-7,NA,TRBV28,TGTGCCAGCAGTACTACAGGGTACGTCTCCTACGAGCAGTACTTC,CASSTTGYVSYEQYF
NA,TRBJ2-2,NA,TRBV7-2,TGTGCCAGCAGCCCCAGGACCATTCTAAGGACCGGGGAGCTGTTTTTT,CASSPRTILRTGELFF
once,TRBJ1-2,TRBD1,TRBV4-1,TGCGCCAGCAGCCAAGGGAAAATGGGACAGCCCGCCCTAGCGCTAACCTTC,CASSQGKMGQPALALTF
NA,TRBJ1-1,NA,TRBV5-1,TGCGCCAGCAGCCCGGATGGGAACACTGAAGCTTTCTTT,CASSPDGNTEAFF
few,TRBJ2-7,TRBD1,TRBV5-4,TGTGCCAGCAGGTCGGAGACAGGGGCCCACGAGCAGTACTTC,CASRSETGAHEQYF
NA,TRBJ2-1,TRBD1,TRBV5-6,TGTGCCAGCAGCTGGGACAGGGTACCTGAGCAGTTCTTC,CASSWDRVPEQFF
NA,TRBJ2-7,NA,TRBV5-1,TGCGCCAGCAGCTTGGATGAGGGGGTAGGGTCCTACGAGCAGTACTTC,CASSLDEGVGSYEQYF
NA,TRBJ2-2,TRBD1,TRBV2,TGTGCCAGCAGCGACAGGGGGCAGGTCGCCGGGGAGCTGTTTTTT,CASSDRGQVAGELFF
NA,TRBJ1-2,NA,TRBV3-1/TRBV3-2,TGTGCCAGCAGCCGGCCACTACAGGGAAAGGAGCACTATGGCTACACCTTC,CASSRPLQGKEHYGYTF
NA,TRBJ1-3,NA,TRBV7-9,TGTGCCACCCCAGGGCTCTCTGGAAACACCATATATTTT,CATPGLSGNTIYF
NA,TRBJ1-1,TRBD1,TRBV9,TGTGCCAGCAGCGCCCACAGGGGCACTGAAGCTTTCTTT,CASSAHRGTEAFF
once,TRBJ1-2,NA,TRBV18,TGTGCCAGCTCACCAACGACCGGGACACGTAACTATGGCTACACCTTC,CASSPTTGTRNYGYTF
NA,TRBJ1-3,NA,TRBV10-2,TGCGCCAGCAGTGATACAGTCTCTGGAAACACCATATATTTT,CASSDTVSGNTIYF
once,TRBJ2-7,NA,TRBV19,TGTGCCAGCTCCTGGGGGAGGGGGAGCGACTACGAGCAGTACTTC,CASSWGRGSDYEQYF
NA,TRBJ2-4,NA,TRBV18,TGTGCCAGCTCCCCTCCAAACCCTTTAGCCAAAAACATTCAGTACTTC,CASSPPNPLAKNIQYF
NA,TRBJ1-1,NA,TRBV6-1,TGTGCCAGCAGTGAAGTGGCGATGGGACAAGCGAACACTGAAGCTTTCTTT,CASSEVAMGQANTEAFF
NA,TRBJ1-1,NA,TRBV3-1/TRBV3-2,TGTGCCAGCAGCTTCCGGGGTGGTACTGAAGCTTTCTTT,CASSFRGGTEAFF
NA,TRBJ2-7,NA,TRBV18,TGTGCCAGCTCCAACGAGCGGTTTGGGCAGTACTTC,CASSNERFGQYF
NA,TRBJ2-7,NA,TRBV10-3,TGTGCCATCAGTGATGGGCAGGGTATCTACGAGCAGTACTTC,CAISDGQGIYEQYF
once,TRBJ1-5,NA,TRBV24-1,TGTGCCACCAGTGATTCCCGGGACGGGGGGTTGGACCGGCCCCAGCATTTT,CATSDSRDGGLDRPQHF
NA,TRBJ2-1,NA,TRBV20-1,TGCAGTGCTCGGGGGGCCAATGAGCAGTTCTTC,CSARGANEQFF
once,TRBJ1-2,NA,TRBV5-1,TGCGCCAGCAGCTTGGCGTCTAGCGGCTACACCTTC,CASSLASSGYTF
NA,TRBJ1-1,NA,TRBV6-5,TGTGCCAGCACAACTTCGGCGGATAACACTGAAGCTTTCTTT,CASTTSADNTEAFF
NA,TRBJ1-1,NA,TRBV27,TGTGCCAGCAGCCGTGTCCCGGGGGGCGGGGGCACTGAAGCTTTCTTT,CASSRVPGGGGTEAFF
NA,TRBJ2-7,NA,TRBV7-8,TGTGCCAGCAGCTTAGCGTCCATCTACGAGCAGTACTTC,CASSLASIYEQYF
NA,TRBJ2-1,TRBD1,TRBV24-1,TGTGCCACCCGTCAGGGACAGGAGTACAATGAGCAGTTCTTC,CATRQGQEYNEQFF
NA,TRBJ1-6,NA,TRBV10-1,TGCGCCAGCAGTGAGTCTCGGACAGCGCGCGTTTCACCCCTCCACTTT,CASSESRTARVSPLHF
NA,TRBJ1-2,NA,TRBV25-1,TGTGCCAGCAGTGTCACAGATCTAGGCGGCTACACCTTC,CASSVTDLGGYTF
NA,TRBJ1-2,NA,TRBV3-1/TRBV3-2,TGTGCCAGCAGCCAAGATACTCCAAGGAGGAGTGGCTACACCTTC,CASSQDTPRRSGYTF
NA,TRBJ1-5,NA,TRBV27,TGTGCCAGCAGTTTACGGGGATTTAATCAGCCCCAGCATTTT,CASSLRGFNQPQHF
NA,TRBJ1-6,NA,TRBV11-2,TGTGCCAGCAGCTTAGTCGCTTTGCAGGGAAATTCACCCCTCCACTTT,CASSLVALQGNSPLHF
NA,TRBJ2-5,TRBD2,TRBV28,TGTGCCAGCACGGTAGCGGGTGTAAGGGAGACCCAGTACTTC,CASTVAGVRETQYF
NA,TRBJ2-2,TRBD1,TRBV7-9,TGTGCCAGCAGCGCCCAGGGGGCTAACACCGGGGAGCTGTTTTTT,CASSAQGANTGELFF
NA,TRBJ1-6,TRBD1,TRBV11-1,TGTGCCAGCAGCTACCGGGACAGGGGGCGATCACCCCTCCACTTT,CASSYRDRGRSPLHF
NA,TRBJ2-1,NA,TRBV10-3,TGTGCCATCAGTGAGTCGACCTTTCAGGGGACAACGAGCTCCTACAATGAGCAGTTCTTC,CAISESTFQGTTSSYNEQFF
NA,TRBJ1-6,TRBD1,TRBV27,TGTGCCAGCAGAGTAGGACAGGCCAATAATTCACCCCTCCACTTT,CASRVGQANNSPLHF
NA,TRBJ2-2,NA,TRBV18,TGTGCCAGCTCACCACCGACAACGCCAGGGAGCACCGGGGAGCTGTTTTTT,CASSPPTTPGSTGELFF
NA,TRBJ1-2,TRBD1,TRBV6-5,TGTGCCAGCAGGACAGGGGGCATGAATGGCTACACCTTC,CASRTGGMNGYTF